The 4 T cell receptor beta chains reported below all come from one sample, sequenced in a study of cytomegalovirus exposure and HLA in healthy donors. In the PCR, 60 Vbeta and 13 Jbeta primers were used. Sequenced by immunoSEQ multiplex PCR; TCRdb stores in-frame clones only, minus some. Here the sample spans some 150,000 clones, over 75% being singletons. Sequenced input: PBMCs. These receptors all stem from a woman aged 25-40 years in good health and CMV-seronegative.

The chain carries TRBV29-1 and TRBJ2-2; 8 bases align to TRBD1. Germline loops: CDR1 SQVTM, CDR2 ANQGSEA. V was clipped by 7 bases and J by 1 base; unmatched bases: 5. The CDR3 extends over 14 amino acids. The CDR3 DNA reads as TGCAGCGCCACCGGGACAGGGAACACCGGGGAGCTGTTTTTT. Translating it yields CSATGTGNTGELFF.

The chain combines TRBV29-1 with TRBJ2-1, with 14 bases aligning to TRBD2. CDR1 and CDR2 from the germline V gene are SQVTM and ANQGSEA. The V gene end was trimmed by 7 bases and the J gene end by 8 bases; junction bases not matched to a gene: 4. The CDR3 extends over 13 amino acids. CDR3 DNA sequence: TGCAGCGCTGGGACTAGCGGGAGCGATGAGCAGTTCTTC. Its translation is CSAGTSGSDEQFF.

V usage is TRBV9 and J usage is TRBJ2-7, with 10 bases aligning to TRBD1. Germline CDR1 is SGDLS and CDR2 is YYNGEE. There are 16 residues in the CDR3. J lost 2 bases, V lost 3 bases, and 8 bases had no gene match. The chain's CDR3 is CASSEGPGQGTYEQYF. The CDR3 DNA follows: TGTGCCAGCAGCGAGGGGCCGGGACAGGGGACCTACGAGCAGTACTTC.

The chain has TRBV25-1 and TRBJ2-5, with 9 bases that match TRBD1. CDR3 length equals 15 residues. V gave up 5 bases and J gave up 0 bases; unmatched junction bases: 4. Germline CDR1 reads MGHDK; CDR2 reads SYGVNS. The CDR3 region has the DNA TGTGCCAGCAGTTCCGGGACAGGGTACCAAGAGACCCAGTACTTC. Protein product: CASSSGTGYQETQYF.